Each of the 3 T cell receptor beta chains below was sequenced from the same sample in a study of CD8 T cells in Susac syndrome. Random-hexamer reverse transcription was applied to roughly 0.5 to 1 ug RNA. TCRdb analysed the immunoSEQ multiplex PCR reads with MiXCR anew, one entry per CDR3 protein. The table records roughly 140,000 distinct CDR3 sequences, around 95% of them present only once. Sequencing input: CD8+ T cells from PBMCs. Receptors were obtained from a human donor with multiple sclerosis.

The chain combines TRBV3-1 with TRBJ2-2, with a tentative D call TRBD2 (5 bases). Germline loops: CDR1 LGHDT, CDR2 YNNKEL (reference sequence). The CDR3 contains 18 residues. Between the trimmed V and J ends, which lost 2 bases and 0 bases, there was a span of 16 bases. The CDR3, as DNA: TGTGCCAGCAGCCAACCAACGGAGGCGGTTGCGAACACCGGGGAGCTGTTTTTT. It encodes CASSQPTEAVANTGELFF.

The J gene is TRBJ2-2, the V gene TRBV4-2, with TRBD1 as a possible D gene (5 bases). CDR3 length: 13 residues. V was pared by 5 bases and J by 5 bases, with 9 bases between. Per the germline V gene, CDR1 is LGHNA and CDR2 is YNFKEQ. The CDR3 here is CASSFPGTGELFF. The CDR3 bases are TGTGCCAGCAGCTTCCCAGGGACCGGGGAGCTGTTTTTT.

The V gene is TRBV7-2, the J gene TRBJ2-3; D may be TRBD1 or TRBD2 (5 bases each). The CDR3 is made up of 14 amino acids. V was cut by 0 bases and J by 4 bases, with 8 bases left in between. Per the germline V gene, CDR1 is SGHTA and CDR2 is FQGNSA. The CDR3 DNA reads TGTGCCAGCAGCTTAGCGGGGGTGGCAGATACGCAGTATTTT. It translates to CASSLAGVADTQYF.